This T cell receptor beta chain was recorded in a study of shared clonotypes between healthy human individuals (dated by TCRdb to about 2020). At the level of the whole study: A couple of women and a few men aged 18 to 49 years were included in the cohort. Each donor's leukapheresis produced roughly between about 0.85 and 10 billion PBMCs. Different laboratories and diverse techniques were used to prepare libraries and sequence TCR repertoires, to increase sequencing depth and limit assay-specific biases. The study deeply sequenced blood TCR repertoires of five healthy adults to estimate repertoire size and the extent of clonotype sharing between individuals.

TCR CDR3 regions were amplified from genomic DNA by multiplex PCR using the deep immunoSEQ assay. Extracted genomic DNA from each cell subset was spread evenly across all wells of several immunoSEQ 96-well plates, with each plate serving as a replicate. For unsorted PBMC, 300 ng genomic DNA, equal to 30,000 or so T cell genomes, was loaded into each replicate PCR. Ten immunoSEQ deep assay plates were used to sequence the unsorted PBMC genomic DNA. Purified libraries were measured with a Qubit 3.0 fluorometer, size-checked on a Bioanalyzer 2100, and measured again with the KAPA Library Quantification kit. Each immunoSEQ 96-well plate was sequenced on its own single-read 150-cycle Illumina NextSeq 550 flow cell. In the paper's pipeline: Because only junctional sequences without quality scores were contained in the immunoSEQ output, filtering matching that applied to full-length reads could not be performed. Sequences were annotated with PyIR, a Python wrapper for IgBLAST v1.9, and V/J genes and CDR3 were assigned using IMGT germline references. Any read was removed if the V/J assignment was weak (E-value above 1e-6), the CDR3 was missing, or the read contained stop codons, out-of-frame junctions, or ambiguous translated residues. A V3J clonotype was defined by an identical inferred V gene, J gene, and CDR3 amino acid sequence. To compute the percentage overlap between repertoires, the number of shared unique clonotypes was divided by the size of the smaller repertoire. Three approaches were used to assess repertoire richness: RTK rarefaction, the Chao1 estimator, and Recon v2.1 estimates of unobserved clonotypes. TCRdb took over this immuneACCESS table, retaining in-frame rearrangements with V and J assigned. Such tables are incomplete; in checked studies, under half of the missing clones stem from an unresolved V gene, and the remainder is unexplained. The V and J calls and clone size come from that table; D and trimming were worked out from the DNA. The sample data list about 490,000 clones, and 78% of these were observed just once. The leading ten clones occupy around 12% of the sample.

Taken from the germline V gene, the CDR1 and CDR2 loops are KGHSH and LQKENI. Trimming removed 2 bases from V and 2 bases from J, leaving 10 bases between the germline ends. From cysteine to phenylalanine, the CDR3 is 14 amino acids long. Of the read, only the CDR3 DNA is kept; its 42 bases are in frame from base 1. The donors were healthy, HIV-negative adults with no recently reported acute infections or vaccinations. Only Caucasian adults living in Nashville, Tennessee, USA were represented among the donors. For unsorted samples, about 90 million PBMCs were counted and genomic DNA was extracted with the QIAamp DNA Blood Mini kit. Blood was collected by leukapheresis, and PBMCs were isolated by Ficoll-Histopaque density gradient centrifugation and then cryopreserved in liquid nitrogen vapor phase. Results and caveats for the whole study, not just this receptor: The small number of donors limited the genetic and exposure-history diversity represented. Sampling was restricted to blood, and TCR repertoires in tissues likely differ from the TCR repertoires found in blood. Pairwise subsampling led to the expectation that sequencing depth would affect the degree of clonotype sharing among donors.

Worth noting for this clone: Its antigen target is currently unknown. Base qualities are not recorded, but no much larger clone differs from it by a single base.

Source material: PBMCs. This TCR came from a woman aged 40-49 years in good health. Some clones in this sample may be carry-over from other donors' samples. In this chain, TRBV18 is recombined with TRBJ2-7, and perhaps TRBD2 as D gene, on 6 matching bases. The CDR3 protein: CASSPASAAYEQYF. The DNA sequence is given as TGTGCCAGCTCACCAGCTAGCGCGGCCTACGAGCAGTACTTC.